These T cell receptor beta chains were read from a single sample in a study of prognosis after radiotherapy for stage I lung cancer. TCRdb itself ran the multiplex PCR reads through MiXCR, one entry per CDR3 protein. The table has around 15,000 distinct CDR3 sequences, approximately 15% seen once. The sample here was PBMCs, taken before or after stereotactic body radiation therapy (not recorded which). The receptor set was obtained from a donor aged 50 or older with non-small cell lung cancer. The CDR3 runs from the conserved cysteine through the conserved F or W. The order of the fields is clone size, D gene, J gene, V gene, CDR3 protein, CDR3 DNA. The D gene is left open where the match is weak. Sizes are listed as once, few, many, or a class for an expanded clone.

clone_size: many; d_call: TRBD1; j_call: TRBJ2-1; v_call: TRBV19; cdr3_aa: CASSNRDRAFGQFF; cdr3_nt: TGTGCCAGTAGTAACCGGGACAGAGCTTTCGGGCAGTTCTTC
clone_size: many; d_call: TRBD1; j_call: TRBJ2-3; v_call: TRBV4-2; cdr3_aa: CASSQETGSTDTQYF; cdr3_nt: TGTGCCAGCAGCCAAGAGACAGGGAGCACAGATACGCAGTATTTT
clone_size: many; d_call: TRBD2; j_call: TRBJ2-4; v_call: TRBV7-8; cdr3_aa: CASSLRPSGTNSKNIQYF; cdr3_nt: TGTGCCAGCAGCTTACGCCCTAGCGGGACAAATTCCAAAAACATTCAGTACTTC
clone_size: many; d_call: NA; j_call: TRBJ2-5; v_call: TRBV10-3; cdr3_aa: CAISAGETQYF; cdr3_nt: TGTGCCATCAGTGCAGGGGAGACCCAGTACTTC
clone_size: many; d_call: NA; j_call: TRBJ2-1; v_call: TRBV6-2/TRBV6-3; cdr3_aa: CASSDPAGGSYNEQFF; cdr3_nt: TGTGCCAGCAGTGATCCAGCAGGCGGCTCCTACAATGAGCAGTTCTTC
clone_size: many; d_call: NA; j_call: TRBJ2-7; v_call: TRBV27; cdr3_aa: CASSFRVMVGEQYF; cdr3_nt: TGTGCCAGCAGTTTCCGTGTGATGGTTGGGGAGCAGTACTTC
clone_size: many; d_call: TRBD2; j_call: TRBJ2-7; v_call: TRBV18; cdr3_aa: CASSPDLAGVFYEQYF; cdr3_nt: TGTGCCAGCTCACCAGACCTAGCGGGAGTTTTCTACGAGCAGTACTTC
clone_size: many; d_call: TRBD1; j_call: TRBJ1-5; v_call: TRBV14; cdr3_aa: CASSLTGPNQPQHF; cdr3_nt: TGTGCCAGCAGCCTGACAGGGCCCAATCAGCCCCAGCATTTT
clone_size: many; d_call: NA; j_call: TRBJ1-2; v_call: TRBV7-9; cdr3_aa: CASSPTGEYGYTF; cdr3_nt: TGTGCCAGCAGCCCGACAGGAGAATATGGCTACACCTTC
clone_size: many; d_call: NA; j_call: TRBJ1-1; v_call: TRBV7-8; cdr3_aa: CASSLMQGSTEAFF; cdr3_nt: TGTGCCAGCAGCTTAATGCAGGGATCCACTGAAGCTTTCTTT
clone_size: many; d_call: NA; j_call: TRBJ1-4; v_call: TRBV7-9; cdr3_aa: CASSLSRAGEKLFF; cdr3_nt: TGTGCCAGCAGCTTATCCCGGGCCGGGGAAAAACTGTTTTTT
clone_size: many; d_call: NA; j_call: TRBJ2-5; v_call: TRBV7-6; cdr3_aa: CASSLDGGRETQYF; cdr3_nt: TGTGCCAGCAGCTTAGATGGGGGTCGGGAGACCCAGTACTTC
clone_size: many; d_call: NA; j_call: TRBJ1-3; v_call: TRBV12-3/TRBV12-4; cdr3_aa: CASSFSSSGNTIYF; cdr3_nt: TGTGCCAGCAGTTTTAGCAGCTCTGGAAACACCATATATTTT
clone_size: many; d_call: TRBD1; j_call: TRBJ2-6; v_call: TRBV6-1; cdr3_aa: CASSRINTWDRGLSGANVLTF; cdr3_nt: TGTGCCAGCAGTCGCATCAATACCTGGGACAGGGGGCTCTCTGGGGCCAACGTCCTGACTTTC
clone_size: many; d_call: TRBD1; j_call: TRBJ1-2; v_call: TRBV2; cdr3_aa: CASRGGQGEGYTF; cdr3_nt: TGTGCCAGCAGGGGCGGACAGGGGGAAGGCTACACCTTC
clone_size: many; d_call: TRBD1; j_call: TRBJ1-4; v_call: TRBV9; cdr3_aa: CASSARQGGDEKLFF; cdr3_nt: TGTGCCAGCAGCGCAAGACAGGGGGGCGATGAAAAACTGTTTTTT
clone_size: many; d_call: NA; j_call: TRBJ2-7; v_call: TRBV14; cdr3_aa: CASSQAGGLSSYEQYF; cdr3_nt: TGTGCCAGCAGCCAAGCAGGGGGACTGTCTTCCTACGAGCAGTACTTC
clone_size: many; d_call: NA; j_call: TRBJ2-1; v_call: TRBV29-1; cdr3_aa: CSVDKTGSSYNEQFF; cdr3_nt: TGCAGCGTTGACAAGACAGGAAGCTCCTACAATGAGCAGTTCTTC